This T cell receptor beta chain was sequenced for a study of T cell repertoires in ileal Crohn's disease. Overall study findings and caveats: Mucosal expansions were suggested to be mainly CD8 T cells.

The method was immunoSEQ multiplex PCR; TCRdb's version includes in-frame clones alone and lacks a portion of them. The sample shows 12,000 to 15,000 clones, approximately 90% of them seen only once. About this clone itself: The antigen remains undetermined.

CDR1 and CDR2 (germline): SNHLY, FYNNEI. This CDR3 spans 14 amino acids. The trim removed 8 bases at V and 5 bases at J, leaving 9 bases unmatched. This TCR was sampled from an adult with Crohn's disease. The chain recombines TRBV2 with TRBJ2-7, with 10 nucleotides matching TRBD1. Specimen: ileal tissue. The CDR3 sequence is CASVSDRGPHEQYF. In DNA form, the CDR3 reads TGTGCCAGCGTTAGTGACAGGGGGCCCCACGAGCAGTACTTC.